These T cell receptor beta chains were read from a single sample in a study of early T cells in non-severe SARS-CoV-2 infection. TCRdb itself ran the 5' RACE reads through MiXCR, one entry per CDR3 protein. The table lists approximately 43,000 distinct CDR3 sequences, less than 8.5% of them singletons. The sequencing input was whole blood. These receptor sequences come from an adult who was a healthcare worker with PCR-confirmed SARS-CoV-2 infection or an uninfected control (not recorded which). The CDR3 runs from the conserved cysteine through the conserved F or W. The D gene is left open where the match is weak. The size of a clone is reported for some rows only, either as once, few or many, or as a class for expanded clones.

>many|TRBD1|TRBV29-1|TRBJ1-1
TGCAGCGCCGTGGACAGGGACGAAACTGAAGCTTTCTTT
CSAVDRDETEAFF
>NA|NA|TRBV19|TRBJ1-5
TGTGCCAGTAGTATCGGAAATCAGCCCCAGCATTTT
CASSIGNQPQHF
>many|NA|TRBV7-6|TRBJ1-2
TGTGCCAGCAGCGACAGCGTTAACTATGGCTACACCTTC
CASSDSVNYGYTF
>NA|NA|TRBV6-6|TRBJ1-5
TGTGCCAGCAGTACACGAGCCCGAAATCAGCCCCAGCATTTT
CASSTRARNQPQHF
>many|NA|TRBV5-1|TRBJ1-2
TGCGCCAGCAGCTTGGACGTCAGGGCAGGCTATGGCTACACCTTC
CASSLDVRAGYGYTF
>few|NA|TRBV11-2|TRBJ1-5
TGTGCCAGCAGCTTAGGGGCTGAGCTCAATCAGCCCCAGCATTTT
CASSLGAELNQPQHF
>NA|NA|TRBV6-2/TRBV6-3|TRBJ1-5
TGTGCCAGCAGTTACCTGGGGCCCAATAGCAATCAGCCCCAGCATTTT
CASSYLGPNSNQPQHF
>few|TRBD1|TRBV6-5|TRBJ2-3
TGTGCCAGCAGGCAGGGGGCAACAGATACGCAGTATTTT
CASRQGATDTQYF
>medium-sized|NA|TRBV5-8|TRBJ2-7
TGTGCCAGCAGCTCCGCTTCCTACGAGCAGTACTTC
CASSSASYEQYF
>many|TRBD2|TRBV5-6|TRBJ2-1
TGTGCCAGCAGCTTGCTTAGCGGGGGGCCCTTTTCCAATGAGCAGTTCTTC
CASSLLSGGPFSNEQFF
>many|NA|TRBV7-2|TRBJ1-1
TGTGCCAGCAGCCCGAACAGGGTCACTGAAGCTTTCTTT
CASSPNRVTEAFF
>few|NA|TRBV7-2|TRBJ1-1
TGTGCCAGCAGCCCCGCCGATCAGAGGGCTTTCTTT
CASSPADQRAFF
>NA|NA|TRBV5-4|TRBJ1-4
TGTGCCAGCAGCTTGGGTGGCCAGGTTAATGAAAAACTGTTTTTT
CASSLGGQVNEKLFF
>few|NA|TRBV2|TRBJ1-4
TGTGCCAGCAGTGAAGGCCGGGGACATAATAATGAAAAACTGTTTTTT
CASSEGRGHNNEKLFF
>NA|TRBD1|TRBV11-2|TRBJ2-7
TGTGCCAGCAGCTCCTCTCCCGGGACAGGGGAGGGCGAGCAGTACTTC
CASSSSPGTGEGEQYF
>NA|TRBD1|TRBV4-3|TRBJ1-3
TGCGCCAGCAGCCAAGCCCCGGACAGGGTTGGAAACACCATATATTTT
CASSQAPDRVGNTIYF
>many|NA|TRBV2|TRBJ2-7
TGTGCCAGCAGTAGTGGTTGGGCGGGGAGCTCCTACGAGCAGTACTTC
CASSSGWAGSSYEQYF
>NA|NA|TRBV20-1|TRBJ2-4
TGCAGTGCTAGAGTGGGACTAAACATTCAGTACTTC
CSARVGLNIQYF
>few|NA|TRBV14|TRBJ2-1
TGTGCCAGCAGCCGAGCGGGCGGGACCTACAATGAGCAGTTCTTC
CASSRAGGTYNEQFF
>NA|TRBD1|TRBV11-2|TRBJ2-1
TGTGCCAGCAGCTTAGGACAGGGGACCCACAATGAGCAGTTCTTC
CASSLGQGTHNEQFF
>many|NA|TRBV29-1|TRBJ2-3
TGCAGCGTTGATGAGAAAGGGAGGAACACAGATACGCAGTATTTT
CSVDEKGRNTDTQYF
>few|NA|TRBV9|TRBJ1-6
TGTGCCAGCAGCCCCCACCCCAATTCACCCCTCCACTTT
CASSPHPNSPLHF
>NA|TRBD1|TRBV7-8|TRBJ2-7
TGTGCCAGCAGCTTATCCCCCTGGGACAGGACCTCAAACTACGAGCAGTACTTC
CASSLSPWDRTSNYEQYF
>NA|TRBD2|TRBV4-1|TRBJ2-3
TGCGCCAGCAGCCAAGATCGGGAGGGACTAGCGGGGGGCCCACCCACAGATACGCAGTATTTT
CASSQDREGLAGGPPTDTQYF
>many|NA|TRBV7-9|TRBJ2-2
TGTGCCAGCAGCCCCCCCGGGGCAGGGGGGGACACCGGGGAGCTGTTTTTT
CASSPPGAGGDTGELFF
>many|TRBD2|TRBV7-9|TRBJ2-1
TGTGCCAGCAGCTTACAAGCGGGGGGCTATGAGCAGTTCTTC
CASSLQAGGYEQFF
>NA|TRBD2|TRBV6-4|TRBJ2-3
TGTGCCAGCAGCCGCTACCCCGCCCGGGGGGGTTGGGATACGCAGTATTTT
CASSRYPARGGWDTQYF
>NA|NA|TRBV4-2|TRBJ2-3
TGTGCCAGCAGCCCCGCTGGGGTGTCAGATACGCAGTATTTT
CASSPAGVSDTQYF
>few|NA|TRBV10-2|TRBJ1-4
TGCGCCAGCAGAGGGAGGGGGATTGAACTGTTTTTT
CASRGRGIELFF
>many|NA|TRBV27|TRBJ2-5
TGTGCCACCCGGGGTGGCCAGACGGAGACCCAGTACTTC
CATRGGQTETQYF
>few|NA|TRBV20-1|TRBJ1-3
TGCAGTGCTAGAGTACCGCGCTCTGGAAACACCATATATTTT
CSARVPRSGNTIYF
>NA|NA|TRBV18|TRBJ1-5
TGTGCCAGCTCCCAGGAGGCTCCGATTAATCAGCCCCAGCATTTT
CASSQEAPINQPQHF
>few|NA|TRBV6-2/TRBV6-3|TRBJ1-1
TGTGCCAGCAGTTCGTGGAGGAACACTGAAGCTTTCTTT
CASSSWRNTEAFF
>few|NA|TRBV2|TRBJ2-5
TGTGCCAGCAGTGATGACAGGAGAGAGACCCAGTACTTC
CASSDDRRETQYF
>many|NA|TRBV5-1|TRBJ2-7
TGCGCCAGCAGCAGTTACGGGGACCTCACTTACGAGCAGTACTTC
CASSSYGDLTYEQYF
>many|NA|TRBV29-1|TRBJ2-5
TGCAGCGTTGAACTGGGGCAGGGGCAAGAGACCCAGTACTTC
CSVELGQGQETQYF
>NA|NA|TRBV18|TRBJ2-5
TGTGCCAGCTCACCACCGCGAGAGACCCAGTACTTC
CASSPPRETQYF
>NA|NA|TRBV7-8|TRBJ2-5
TGTGCCAGCAGTTTAAACGGTGCGGGGCTCGACCCCCAAGAGACCCAGTACTTC
CASSLNGAGLDPQETQYF
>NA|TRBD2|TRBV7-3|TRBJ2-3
TGTGCCAGCAGCTCCGGACTAGCGGGGGGGCCGGATACGCGGTATTTT
CASSSGLAGGPDTRYF
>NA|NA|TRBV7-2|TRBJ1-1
TGTGCCAGCAGCTTAGAATCGAGCGAGGTAGCTTTCTTT
CASSLESSEVAFF
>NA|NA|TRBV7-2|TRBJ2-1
TGTGCCAGCAGCTCCACCATCGGACTACCTTACAATGAGCAGTTCTTC
CASSSTIGLPYNEQFF
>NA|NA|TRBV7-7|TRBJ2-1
TGTGCTAGCAGCTTAGTTCCAGCCTCCTCCTACAATGAGCAGTTCTTC
CASSLVPASSYNEQFF
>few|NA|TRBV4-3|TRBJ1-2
TGCGCCAGCAGCCAACAGCAGGAGGCCTTATACTATGGCTACACCTTC
CASSQQQEALYYGYTF
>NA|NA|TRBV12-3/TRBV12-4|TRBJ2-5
TGTGCCAGCAGTCTCGACTCCCAAGAGACCCAGTACTTC
CASSLDSQETQYF
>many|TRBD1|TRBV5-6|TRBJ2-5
TGTGCCAGCAGCGAAGGACAGGAGGAAGAGACCCAGTACTTC
CASSEGQEEETQYF
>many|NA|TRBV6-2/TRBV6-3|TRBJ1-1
TGTGCCAGCAGTTACGTGATGGCAGTCAGTGAAGCTTTCTTT
CASSYVMAVSEAFF
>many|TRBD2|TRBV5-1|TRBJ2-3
TGCGCCAGCAGCTTGCGTCCGGGACTAGCGGGGGGCCGAGCCAGCACAGATACGCAGTATTTT
CASSLRPGLAGGRASTDTQYF
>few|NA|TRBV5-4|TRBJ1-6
TGTGCCAGCAGCTCCCGGGCCATTAATTCACCCCTCCACTTT
CASSSRAINSPLHF
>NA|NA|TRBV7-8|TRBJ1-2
TGTGCCAGCAGCTCCTCTGCTGGAGTAAGCTATGGCTACACCTTC
CASSSSAGVSYGYTF
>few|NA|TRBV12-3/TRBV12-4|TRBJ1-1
TGTGCCAGCAGGCCGGGACACCTGAACACTGAAGCTTTCTTT
CASRPGHLNTEAFF
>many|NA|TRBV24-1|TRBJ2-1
TGTGCCACCAGTGACGATGACTACAATGAGCAGTTCTTC
CATSDDDYNEQFF
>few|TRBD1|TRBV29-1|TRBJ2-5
TGCAGCGTTGGGACAGGGGCCGGGGAGACCCAGTACTTC
CSVGTGAGETQYF
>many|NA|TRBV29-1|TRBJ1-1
TGCAGCGGGGGGCCAGGGGAGAACACTGAAGCTTTCTTT
CSGGPGENTEAFF
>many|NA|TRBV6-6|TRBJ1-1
TGTGCCAGCAGGAGGGGGGGGACGGCGAACACTGAAGCTTTCTTT
CASRRGGTANTEAFF
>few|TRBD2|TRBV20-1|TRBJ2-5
TGCAGTGCTAGAGATTCGGGACTAGCGGGGGGGCCCCAGTACTTC
CSARDSGLAGGPQYF